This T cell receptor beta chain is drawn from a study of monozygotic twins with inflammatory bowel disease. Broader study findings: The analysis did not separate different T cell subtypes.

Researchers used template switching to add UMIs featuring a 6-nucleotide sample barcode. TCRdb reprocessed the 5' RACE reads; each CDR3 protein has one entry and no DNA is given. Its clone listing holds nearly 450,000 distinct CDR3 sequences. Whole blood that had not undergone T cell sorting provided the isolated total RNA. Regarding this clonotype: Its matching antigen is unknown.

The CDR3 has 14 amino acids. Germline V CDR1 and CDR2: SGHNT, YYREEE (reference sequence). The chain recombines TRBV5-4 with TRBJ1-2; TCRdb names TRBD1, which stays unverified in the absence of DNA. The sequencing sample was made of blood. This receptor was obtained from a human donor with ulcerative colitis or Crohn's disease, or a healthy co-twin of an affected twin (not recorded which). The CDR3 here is CASSSTGVEYGYTF.